This paragraph reports one TCR beta chain. These data belong to a study of T cell changes during pregnancy in multiple sclerosis. Using immunoSEQ multiplex PCR, the repertoire was profiled, and TCRdb retains in-frame clones only, with some absent. The table has about 45,000 clones, around 92% seen once; the top ten hold approximately 0.5%. Germline V lookup: CDR1 SGHTA, CDR2 FQGNSA. CDR3 length equals 14 residues. V gave up 5 bases and J gave up 4 bases; unmatched junction bases: 6. This TCR derives from a female donor with multiple sclerosis, enrolled in a pregnancy study. Sequenced material: CD4+ T cells from peripheral blood mononuclear cells, taken in the third trimester of pregnancy. The rearrangement joins TRBV7-2 to TRBJ2-7; 9 bases are shared with TRBD2. The CDR3 sequence is CASSRSGRVYEQYF. The CDR3 coding sequence is TGTGCCAGCAGCCGTAGCGGGAGAGTATACGAGCAGTACTTC.